The T cell receptor beta chain under discussion was sequenced for a study of T cell clonality in common variable immunodeficiency. This clone was observed a handful of times. Its antigen is not known. The read halts 3 residues ahead of the CDR3 end, with the missing end drawn from the germline J gene. General observations from the study: Fewer deletions and N-nucleotide insertions were reportedly seen in common variable immunodeficiency TCR beta sequences. CVID subjects shared fewer TCRbeta clones than healthy controls did.

CDR3 length: 17 amino acids. CDR1 is LNHDA and CDR2 is SQIVND in the germline V gene (reference sequence). V was pared by 3 bases and J by 0 bases, with 6 bases of the junction left unmatched. Control and CVID samples contributed equal amounts of genomic DNA. The data were produced by immunoSEQ multiplex PCR, yet TCRdb's version contains in-frame clones alone and is incomplete. This sample comprises about 7,200 clones, none seen once only. This sequence was found in a human donor with common variable immunodeficiency. The source material was peripheral blood mononuclear cells. The chain uses TRBV19 and TRBJ2-1; 9 bases align to TRBD2. The CDR3 loop reads CASSILLAGISYNEQFF. The part of the CDR3 DNA that was read is TGTGCCAGTAGTATCCTTCTAGCGGGGATCTCCTACAATGAG.